This T cell receptor (beta chain) stems from a study of regulatory T cells in long-lasting Graves disease. Background on the study: Graves' patients with a new diagnosis had received antithyroid drugs under 3 months.

The authors built TCR beta libraries using iRepertoire HTBI primers and Arm-PCR of CDR3 regions. TCRdb called the multiplex PCR reads again in MiXCR, with one record for every CDR3 protein. The table records around 400,000 distinct CDR3 sequences, 12% of them present only once. There are many counts of this clonotype. Relative to the germline gene, one junction end is altered; a read error may explain this. CDR3 length: 14 amino acids. CDR1 is SGHAT and CDR2 is FQNNGV in the germline V gene. Time point described: newly diagnosed GD, antithyroid drugs for less than 3 months. RNA isolated from PBMCs was used to make the TCR library. This sample also belongs to another study, concerning T cells in Graves' hyperthyroidism and ophthalmopathy.

This sequence was found in a woman under 30 with Graves disease. The source was peripheral blood mononuclear cells (PBMCs), collected at new diagnosis, from a patient treated with antithyroid drugs. V and J are TRBV11-2 and TRBJ1-1; D remains unclear. The chain's CDR3 is CASSLAAGSTEVFF. CDR3 DNA: TGTGCCAGCAGCTTAGCCGCGGGATCAACTGAAGTTTTCTTT.